This T cell receptor (beta chain) was identified during a study of early stage breast cancer tumors. The wider study: Invasive lobular carcinomas made up about 30% of the 12 ER+/PR+/HER2- tumors. Samples were sequenced at about 9.9-fold average coverage.

Profiling relied on immunoSEQ multiplex PCR, and the TCRdb table lists in-frame clones only, not all of them. Here the sample spans 12,000 to 15,000 clones, about four fifths being singletons. The adjacent normal breast tissue was taken about 1.9-4.5 cm from the tumor. Often roughly 100-330 mg of normal breast tissue was needed for DNA. The CDR3 length is 14 residues. V lost 5 bases and J lost 3; bases outside the gene matches: 10. Germline values: CDR1 GTSNPN, CDR2 SVGIG (reference sequence). This TCR was recovered from a person under 45 with breast cancer. The sequenced material came from normal breast tissue next to the tumor. V is TRBV30 and J is TRBJ2-7; 7 bases align to TRBD1. This CDR3 reads CAWSRQGSNYEQYF. CDR3 nucleotides: TGTGCCTGGTCTCGACAGGGCTCAAACTACGAGCAGTACTTC.